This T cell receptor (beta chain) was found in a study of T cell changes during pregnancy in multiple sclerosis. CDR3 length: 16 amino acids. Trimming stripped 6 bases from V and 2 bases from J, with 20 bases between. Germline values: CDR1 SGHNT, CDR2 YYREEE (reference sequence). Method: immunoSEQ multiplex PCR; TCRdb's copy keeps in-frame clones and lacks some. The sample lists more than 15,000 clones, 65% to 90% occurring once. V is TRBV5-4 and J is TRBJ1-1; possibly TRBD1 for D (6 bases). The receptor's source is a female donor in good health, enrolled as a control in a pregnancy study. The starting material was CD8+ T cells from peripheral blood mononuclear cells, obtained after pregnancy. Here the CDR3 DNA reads TGTGCCAGCACCAATACCGACAGGCCCACTAACACTGAAGCTTTCTTT. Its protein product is CASTNTDRPTNTEAFF.